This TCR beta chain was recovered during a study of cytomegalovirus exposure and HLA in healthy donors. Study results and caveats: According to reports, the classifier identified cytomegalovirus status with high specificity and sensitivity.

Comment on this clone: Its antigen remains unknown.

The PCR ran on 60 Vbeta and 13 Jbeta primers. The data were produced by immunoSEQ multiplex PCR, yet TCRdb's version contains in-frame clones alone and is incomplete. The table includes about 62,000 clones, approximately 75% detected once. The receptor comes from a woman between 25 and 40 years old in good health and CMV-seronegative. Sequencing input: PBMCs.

The CDR3 DNA reads as TGTGCCAGCAGCATCTCCGGGACTAGCGGTTACAATGAGCAGTTCTTC. Translation gives CASSISGTSGYNEQFF. V gene TRBV13 combines with J gene TRBJ2-1, with TRBD2 matching over 11 bases. Germline-derived CDR1 and CDR2 are PRHDT and FYEKMQ (reference sequence). V was clipped by 5 bases and J by 4 bases; unmatched bases: 7. This CDR3 contains 16 residues.